A selection of T cell receptor beta chains follows, all from one sample in a study of technical replicates of blood from several donors. Profiled with immunoSEQ multiplex PCR; TCRdb holds only in-frame clones, not every one. This table has fewer than 100,000 clones, approximately 94% appearing once. Sequenced material: T cells isolated from PBMCs. The source of these receptors is a human donor in good health. The CDR3 runs from the conserved cysteine through the conserved F or W. D genes are given only for firm matches.

TRBJ2-3 | TRBV7-6 | TRBD2 | CASSPGLAGGRATDTQYF | TGTGCCAGCAGCCCAGGACTAGCGGGAGGGCGAGCGACAGATACGCAGTATTTT
TRBJ2-5 | TRBV7-6 | TRBD2 | CASSPLAGGPTAQYF | TGTGCCAGCAGCCCACTAGCGGGAGGGCCTACGGCCCAGTACTTC
TRBJ1-2 | TRBV18 | NA | CASSPSGGEGYTF | TGTGCCAGCTCACCCTCGGGGGGGGAAGGCTACACCTTC
TRBJ1-2 | TRBV10-3 | TRBD1 | CAISESTGTPLYGYTF | TGTGCCATCAGTGAGTCGACAGGGACCCCCCTCTATGGCTACACCTTC
TRBJ2-7 | TRBV5-1 | NA | CASSDFAGPTYEQYF | TGCGCCAGCAGCGACTTCGCGGGACCGACCTACGAGCAGTACTTC
TRBJ2-1 | TRBV2 | NA | CATFAGFNEQFF | TGTGCCACCTTCGCGGGCTTTAATGAGCAGTTCTTC
TRBJ1-1 | TRBV10-2 | NA | CASSESGWANTEAFF | TGCGCCAGCAGTGAGTCTGGTTGGGCGAACACTGAAGCTTTCTTT
TRBJ2-3 | TRBV5-1 | TRBD1 | CASSLERSGGDTDTQYF | TGCGCCAGCAGCTTGGAGAGGTCAGGGGGTGACACAGATACGCAGTATTTT
TRBJ2-7 | TRBV15 | NA | CATSRDGGGNEQYF | TGTGCCACCAGCAGAGATGGGGGAGGAAACGAGCAGTACTTC
TRBJ1-2 | TRBV5-6 | TRBD1 | CASSLVGTDYGYTF | TGTGCCAGCAGCTTGGTCGGGACAGACTATGGCTACACCTTC
TRBJ1-4 | TRBV6-1 | NA | CASSEMVRDYEKLFF | TGTGCCAGCAGTGAAATGGTCAGGGACTATGAAAAACTGTTTTTT